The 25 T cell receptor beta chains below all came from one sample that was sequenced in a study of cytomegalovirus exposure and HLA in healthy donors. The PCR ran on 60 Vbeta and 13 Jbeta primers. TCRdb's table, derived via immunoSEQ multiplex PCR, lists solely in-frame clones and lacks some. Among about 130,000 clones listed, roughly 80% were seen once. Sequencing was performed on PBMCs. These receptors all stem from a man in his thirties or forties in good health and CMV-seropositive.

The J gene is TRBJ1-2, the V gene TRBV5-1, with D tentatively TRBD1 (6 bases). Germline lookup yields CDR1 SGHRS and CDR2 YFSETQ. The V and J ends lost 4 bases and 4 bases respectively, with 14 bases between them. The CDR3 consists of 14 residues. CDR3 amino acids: CASSPRDRSYGYTF. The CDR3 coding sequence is TGCGCCAGCAGCCCCCGTGACAGGAGCTATGGCTACACCTTC.

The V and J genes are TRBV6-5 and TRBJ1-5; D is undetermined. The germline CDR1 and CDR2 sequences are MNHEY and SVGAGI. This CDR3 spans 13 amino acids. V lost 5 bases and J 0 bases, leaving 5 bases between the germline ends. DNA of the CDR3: TGTGCCAGCAGTCCAGGTAGCAATCAGCCCCAGCATTTT. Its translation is CASSPGSNQPQHF.

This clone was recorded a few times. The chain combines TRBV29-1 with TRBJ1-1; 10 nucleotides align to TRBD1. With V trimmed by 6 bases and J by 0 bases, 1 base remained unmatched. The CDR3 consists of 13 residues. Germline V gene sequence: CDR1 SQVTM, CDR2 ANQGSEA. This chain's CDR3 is CSVGTGVNTEAFF. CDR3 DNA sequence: TGCAGCGTGGGGACAGGGGTGAACACTGAAGCTTTCTTT.

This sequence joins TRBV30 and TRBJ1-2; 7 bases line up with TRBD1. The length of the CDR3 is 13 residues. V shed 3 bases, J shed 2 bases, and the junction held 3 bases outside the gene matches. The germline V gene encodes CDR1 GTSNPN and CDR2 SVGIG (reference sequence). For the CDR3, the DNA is TGTGCCTGGAGGCAGGGGGTAAACTATGGCTACACCTTC. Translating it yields CAWRQGVNYGYTF.

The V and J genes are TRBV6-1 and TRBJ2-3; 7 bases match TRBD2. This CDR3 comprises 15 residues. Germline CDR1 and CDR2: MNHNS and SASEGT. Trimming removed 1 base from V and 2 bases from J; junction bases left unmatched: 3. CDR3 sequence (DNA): TGTGCCAGCAGTGAAGGACTAGCCAACACAGATACGCAGTATTTT. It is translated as CASSEGLANTDTQYF.

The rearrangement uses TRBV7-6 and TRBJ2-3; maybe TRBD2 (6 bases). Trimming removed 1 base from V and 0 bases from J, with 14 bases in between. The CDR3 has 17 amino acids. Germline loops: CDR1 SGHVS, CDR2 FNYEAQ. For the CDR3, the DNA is TGTGCCAGCAGCTTAGACGGCGGGGACCCTAGCACAGATACGCAGTATTTT. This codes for CASSLDGGDPSTDTQYF.

CDR3 nucleotides: TGTGCCAGCAGTTTAACGGTGTACTTTGAAGCTTTCTTT. Its translation: CASSLTVYFEAFF. The V and J genes are TRBV27 and TRBJ1-1, with D uncertain. V was trimmed by 2 bases and J by 7 bases, leaving 11 bases between them. The CDR3 is made up of 13 amino acids. Germline CDR1 MNHEY, CDR2 SMNVEV (reference sequence).

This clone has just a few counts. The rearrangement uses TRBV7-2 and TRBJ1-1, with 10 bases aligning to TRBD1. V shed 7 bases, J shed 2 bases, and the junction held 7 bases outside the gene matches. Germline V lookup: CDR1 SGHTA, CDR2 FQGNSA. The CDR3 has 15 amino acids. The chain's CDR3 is CASTRDRGPNTEAFF. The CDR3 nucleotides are TGTGCCAGCACCCGGGACAGGGGACCTAACACTGAAGCTTTCTTT.

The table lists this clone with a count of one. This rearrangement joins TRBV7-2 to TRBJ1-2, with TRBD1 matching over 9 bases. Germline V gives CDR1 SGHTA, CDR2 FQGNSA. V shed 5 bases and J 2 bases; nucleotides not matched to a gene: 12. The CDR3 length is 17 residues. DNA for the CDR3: TGTGCCAGCAGCCTCAGGACAGGGGCGAGCCCGAACTATGGCTACACCTTC. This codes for CASSLRTGASPNYGYTF.

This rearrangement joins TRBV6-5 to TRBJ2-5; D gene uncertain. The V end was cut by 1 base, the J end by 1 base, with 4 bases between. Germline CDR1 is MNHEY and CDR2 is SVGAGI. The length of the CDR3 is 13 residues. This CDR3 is CASSYYGQETQYF. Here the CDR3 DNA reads TGTGCCAGCAGTTACTACGGCCAAGAGACCCAGTACTTC.

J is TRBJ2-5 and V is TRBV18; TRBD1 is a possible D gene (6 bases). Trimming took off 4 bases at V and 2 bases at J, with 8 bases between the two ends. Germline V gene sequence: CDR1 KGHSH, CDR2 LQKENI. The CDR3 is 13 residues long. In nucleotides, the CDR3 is TGTGCCAGCTCACGAGGACAGCAAGAGACCCAGTACTTC. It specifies CASSRGQQETQYF.

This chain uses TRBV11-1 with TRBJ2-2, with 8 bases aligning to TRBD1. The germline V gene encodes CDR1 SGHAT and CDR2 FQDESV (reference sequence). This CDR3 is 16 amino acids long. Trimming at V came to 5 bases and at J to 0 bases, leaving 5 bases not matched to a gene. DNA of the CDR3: TGTGCCAGCAGCCTGAGGACAGGGTCGAACACCGGGGAGCTGTTTTTT. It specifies CASSLRTGSNTGELFF.

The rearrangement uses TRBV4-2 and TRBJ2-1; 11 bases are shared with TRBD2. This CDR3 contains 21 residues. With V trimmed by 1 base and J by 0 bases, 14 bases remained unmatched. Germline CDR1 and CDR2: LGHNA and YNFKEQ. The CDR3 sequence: CASSQVPGLAAIMSSYNEQFF. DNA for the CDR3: TGTGCCAGCAGCCAAGTTCCGGGACTAGCGGCGATTATGAGCTCCTACAATGAGCAGTTCTTC.

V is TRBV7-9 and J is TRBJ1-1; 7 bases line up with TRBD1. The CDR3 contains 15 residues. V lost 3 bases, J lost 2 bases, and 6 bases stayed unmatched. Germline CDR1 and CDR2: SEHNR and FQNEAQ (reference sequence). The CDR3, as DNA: TGTGCCAGCAGCTTCCAGGGGGTCATCAACACTGAAGCTTTCTTT. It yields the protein CASSFQGVINTEAFF.

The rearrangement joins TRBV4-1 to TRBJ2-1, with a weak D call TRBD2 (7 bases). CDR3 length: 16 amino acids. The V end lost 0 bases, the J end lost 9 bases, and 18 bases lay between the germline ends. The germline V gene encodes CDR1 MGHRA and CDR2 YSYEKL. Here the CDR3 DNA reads TGCGCCAGCAGCCAAGATAGGGCGGGGGCTCGGGGTGAGCAGTTCTTC. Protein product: CASSQDRAGARGEQFF.

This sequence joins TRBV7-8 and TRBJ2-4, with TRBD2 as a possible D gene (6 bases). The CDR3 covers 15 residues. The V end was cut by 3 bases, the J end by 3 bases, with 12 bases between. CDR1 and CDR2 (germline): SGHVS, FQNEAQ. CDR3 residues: CASSFLRGNKNIQYF. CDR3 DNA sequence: TGTGCCAGCAGCTTCCTGCGGGGAAACAAAAACATTCAGTACTTC.

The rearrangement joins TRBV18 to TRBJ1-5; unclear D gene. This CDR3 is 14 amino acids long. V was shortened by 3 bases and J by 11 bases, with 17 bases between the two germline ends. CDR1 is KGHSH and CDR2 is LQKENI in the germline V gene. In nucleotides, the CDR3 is TGTGCCAGCTCACCGTTCGACCGCGGTTTGACCCAGCATTTT. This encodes CASSPFDRGLTQHF. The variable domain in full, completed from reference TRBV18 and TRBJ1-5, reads NAGVMQNPRHLVRRRGQEARLRCSPMKGHSHVYWYRQLPEEGLKFMVYLQKENIIDESGMPKERFSAEFPKEGPSILRIQQVVRGDSAAYFCASSPFDRGLTQHFGDGTRLSIL.

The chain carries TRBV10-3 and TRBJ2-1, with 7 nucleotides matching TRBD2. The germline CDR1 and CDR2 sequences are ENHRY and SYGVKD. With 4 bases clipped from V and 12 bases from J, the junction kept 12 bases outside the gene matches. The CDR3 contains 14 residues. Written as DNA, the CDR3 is TGTGCCATCAGTGGAGCGGGGACTACGCCCCGGCAGTTCTTC. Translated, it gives CAISGAGTTPRQFF.

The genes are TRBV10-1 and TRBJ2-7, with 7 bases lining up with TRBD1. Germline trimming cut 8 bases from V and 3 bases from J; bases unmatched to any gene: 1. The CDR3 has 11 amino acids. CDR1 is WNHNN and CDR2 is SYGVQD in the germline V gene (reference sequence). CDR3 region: CASGDSYEQYF. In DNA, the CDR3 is TGCGCCAGCGGGGACAGCTACGAGCAGTACTTC.

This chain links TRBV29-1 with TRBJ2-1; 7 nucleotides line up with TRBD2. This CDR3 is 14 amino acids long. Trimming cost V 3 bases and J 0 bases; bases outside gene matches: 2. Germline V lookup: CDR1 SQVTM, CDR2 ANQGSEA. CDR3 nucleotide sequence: TGCAGCGTTGATCGCGGGAGCTCCTACAATGAGCAGTTCTTC. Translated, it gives CSVDRGSSYNEQFF.

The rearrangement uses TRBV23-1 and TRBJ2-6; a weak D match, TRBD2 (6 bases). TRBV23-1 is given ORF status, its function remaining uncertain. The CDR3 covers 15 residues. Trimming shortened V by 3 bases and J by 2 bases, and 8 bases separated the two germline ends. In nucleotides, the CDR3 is TGCGCCAGCAGTCAGGGAGGAGCTGGGGCCAACGTCCTGACTTTC. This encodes CASSQGGAGANVLTF.

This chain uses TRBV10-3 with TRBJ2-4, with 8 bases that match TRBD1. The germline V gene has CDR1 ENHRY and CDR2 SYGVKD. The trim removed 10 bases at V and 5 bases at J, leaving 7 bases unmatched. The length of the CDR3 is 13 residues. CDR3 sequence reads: CATGATGENIQYF. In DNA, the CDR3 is TGTGCCACGGGGGCGACAGGGGAAAACATTCAGTACTTC.

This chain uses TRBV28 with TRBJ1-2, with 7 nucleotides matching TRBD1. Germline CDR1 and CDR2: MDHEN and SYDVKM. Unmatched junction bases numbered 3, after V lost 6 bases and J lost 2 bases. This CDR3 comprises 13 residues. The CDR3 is CASRPTGNYGYTF. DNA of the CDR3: TGTGCCAGCAGACCGACAGGGAACTATGGCTACACCTTC.

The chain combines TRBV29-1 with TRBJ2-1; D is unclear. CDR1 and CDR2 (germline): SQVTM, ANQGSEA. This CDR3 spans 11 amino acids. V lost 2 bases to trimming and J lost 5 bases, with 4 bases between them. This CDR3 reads CSVEQNNEQFF. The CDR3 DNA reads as TGCAGCGTTGAACAGAACAATGAGCAGTTCTTC.

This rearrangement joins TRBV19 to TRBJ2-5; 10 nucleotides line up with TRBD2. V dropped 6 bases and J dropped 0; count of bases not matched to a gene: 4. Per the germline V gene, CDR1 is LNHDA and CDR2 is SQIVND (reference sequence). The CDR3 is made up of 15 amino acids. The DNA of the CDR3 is TGTGCCAGTAGCCCGGGACTAGCGAACCAAGAGACCCAGTACTTC. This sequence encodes CASSPGLANQETQYF.